This TCR beta chain was found in a study of vaccination effects on CD4 cells after COVID-19. Study-level information: A few convalescent patients gave samples early and late after vaccination.

About this clone: Its antigen remains unidentified.

Profiled with immunoSEQ multiplex PCR; TCRdb holds only in-frame clones, not every one. This table has 40,000 to 45,000 clones, around 80% appearing once. CD4+ T cells were isolated after approximately 10 days of culture. The person's infection with SARS-CoV-2, confirmed by PCR, took place between March and December 2020. All study participants received two doses of BNT162b2 or mRNA-1273 vaccine. Germline lookup yields CDR1 SNHLY and CDR2 FYNNEI. Germline trimming cut 3 bases from V and 5 bases from J; bases unmatched to any gene: 4. CDR3 length equals 14 residues. The TCR sequence derives from a human donor who had a prior SARS-CoV-2 infection. V usage is TRBV2 and J usage is TRBJ1-5, with TRBD1 matching over 7 bases. The sequencing used CD4+ T cells from PBMCs cultured without peptide, collected after COVID-19 vaccination. The CDR3 spells CASSETGLYQPQHF. CDR3 coding DNA: TGTGCCAGCAGTGAGACAGGGTTGTATCAGCCCCAGCATTTT.